The source of this T cell receptor beta chain is a study of metastatic and nonmetastatic thyroid tumors. On the study more broadly: A comparison of repertoires was made across blood and tumor or nodule tissue from malignant and benign thyroid patients. Study observations and caveats: When malignant thyroid tumors were compared with benign nodules, TCR beta diversity was reportedly significantly higher in the malignant tumors. This held in both blood and tumor samples.

Source study methods: In papillary thyroid cancer, a distant-metastasis classifier was built using CDR3 differences across clinicopathological groups. TCRdb reanalyzed the PCR reads with MiXCR. The V and J calls were determined by TCRdb, not by the authors. This sample carries around 17,000 clones, around a third of them seen once, and the ten largest clones take around 13%. In its sample, this clone ranks as medium-sized. Its matching antigen is unknown. CDR1 and CDR2 from the germline V gene are MNHNS and SASEGT. The CDR3 loop spans 17 amino acids. With 4 bases removed from V and 4 bases from J, the gap between germline ends came to 19 bases. No patient had received any treatment before thyroid surgery.

The sequence derives from a male donor with papillary thyroid cancer or a benign thyroid nodule (not recorded which). Some clones in this sample may be carry-over from other donors' samples. Sample: tumor tissue. The chain recombines TRBV6-1 with TRBJ2-2, with D possibly TRBD1 on 6 matching bases. The CDR3 sequence: CASSGTFRGLSTGELFF. The CDR3 DNA reads TGTGCCAGCAGTGGTACTTTCAGGGGTTTGAGCACCGGGGAGCTGTTTTTT.